The 18 T cell receptor beta chains in this list originate from one sample, sequenced in a study of blood T cells in healthy people across ages. The second PCR ran roughly 7 to 12 cycles with a sample-barcoded 5' primer and J-beta primers. TCRdb reanalysed the 5' RACE reads using MiXCR and keeps one entry per CDR3 protein. This table holds under 2 million distinct CDR3 sequences, 34% found once. Sequencing was carried out using blood. The receptors here all came from a woman aged 30 to 39 in good health.

This clonotype was recorded a few times. This rearrangement joins TRBV29-1 to TRBJ1-2, with D uncertain. CDR3 length: 13 amino acids. Germline V lookup: CDR1 SQVTM, CDR2 ANQGSEA. V was clipped by 2 bases and J by 0 bases, with 7 bases between them. For the CDR3, the DNA is TGCAGCGTTGAATGGCTTTCTAACTATGGCTACACCTTC. This translates into CSVEWLSNYGYTF.

The rearrangement links TRBV7-3 to TRBJ2-1; D gene uncertain. Trimming stripped 3 bases from V and 15 bases from J, with 18 bases between. Germline V gene sequence: CDR1 SGHTA, CDR2 FQGTGA. This CDR3 has 13 amino acids. CDR3 protein: CASSFGPGRDRFF. CDR3 coding DNA: TGTGCCAGCAGCTTTGGGCCCGGCCGAGATCGGTTCTTC.

This CDR3 reads CSARVGGAGKTQYF. The CDR3 DNA is TGCAGTGCTAGGGTGGGGGGGGCCGGGAAGACCCAGTACTTC. The chain employs TRBV20-1 and TRBJ2-5; D is perhaps TRBD2 (7 bases). This CDR3 spans 14 amino acids. The V end was cut by 3 bases, the J end by 6 bases, with 17 bases between. Germline values: CDR1 DFQATT, CDR2 SNEGSKA (reference sequence).

The chain employs TRBV20-1 and TRBJ2-7, with a weak D call TRBD1 (5 bases). Germline V gene sequence: CDR1 DFQATT, CDR2 SNEGSKA (reference sequence). V dropped 5 bases and J dropped 1 base, with 12 bases sitting between them. The CDR3 consists of 13 residues. CDR3 sequence: CSALGHDSYEQYF. CDR3 nucleotides: TGCAGTGCTCTTGGACATGATTCCTACGAGCAGTACTTC.

As concerns this clonotype: This sequence may be a read error, since a much larger clone differs from it by one base. The rearrangement links TRBV5-1 to TRBJ2-1, with TRBD2 identical over 10 bases. Germline CDR1 and CDR2: SGHRS and YFSETQ. With 3 bases clipped from V and 0 bases from J, the junction kept 12 bases outside the gene matches. The length of the CDR3 is 19 residues. The CDR3 reads CASSSLSLAGALSYNEQFF. The DNA of the CDR3 is TGCGCCAGCAGCTCCCTGTCGCTAGCGGGGGCCCTCTCCTACAATGAGCAGTTCTTC.

This clonotype was observed a handful of times. The chain is built from TRBV9 and TRBJ2-3; D call uncertain. This CDR3 has 15 residues. The V gene lost 6 bases and the J gene lost 2 bases, with 16 bases spanning the gap. The V gene's germline CDR1 is SGDLS and CDR2 YYNGEE. This chain's CDR3 is CASNFGLGPTDTQYF. DNA for the CDR3: TGTGCCAGCAACTTCGGTCTTGGCCCCACAGATACGCAGTATTTT.

The genes are TRBV3-1 and TRBJ1-2, with no clear D. Trimming removed 3 bases at V and 7 bases at J, with 9 bases between. Germline V lookup: CDR1 LGHDT, CDR2 YNNKEL (reference sequence). The CDR3 covers 12 residues. The CDR3, as DNA: TGTGCCAGCAGCCAGCTCGAGGGTGGCTACACCTTC. It specifies CASSQLEGGYTF. The whole variable domain, remainder taken from reference TRBV3-1 and TRBJ1-2, is DTAVSQTPKYLVTQMGNDKSIKCEQNLGHDTMYWYKQDSKKFLKIMFSYNNKELIINETVPNRFSPKSPDKAHLNLHINSLELGDSAVYFCASSQLEGGYTFGSGTRLTVV.

This clonotype was counted once. The V call is TRBV3-1, the J call TRBJ1-1; D is ambiguous. Trimming stripped 4 bases from V and 5 bases from J, with 11 bases between. The length of the CDR3 is 13 residues. In germline, CDR1 is LGHDT, CDR2 YNNKEL (reference sequence). CDR3 DNA sequence: TGTGCCAGCAGCCGTCAATTGGGGACTGAAGCTTTCTTT. It codes for CASSRQLGTEAFF.

To note about this clonotype: At one end, the junction sequence differs from germline, possibly due to a read error. This chain connects TRBV19 to TRBJ2-7; TRBD1 matches at 10 bases. Germline loops: CDR1 LNHDA, CDR2 SQIVND (reference sequence). The CDR3 is 15 amino acids. The CDR3 nucleotides read TGTGTCAGTAGTCCAGCGACAGGGGGCGGCTACGAGCAGTACTTC. It yields the protein CVSSPATGGGYEQYF.

This chain connects TRBV20-1 to TRBJ1-6; perhaps TRBD1 as D (6 bases). Between the trimmed V and J ends, which lost 0 bases and 6 bases, there was a span of 15 bases. Per germline, CDR1 DFQATT and CDR2 SNEGSKA (reference sequence). This CDR3 is 16 amino acids long. The CDR3 DNA reads TGCAGTGCTAGAGATCTCGGGCCGGGGGCTAATTCACCCCTCCACTTT. It yields the protein CSARDLGPGANSPLHF.

A few counts support this clonotype. The chain joins TRBV30 to TRBJ1-1; no clear D gene. Per germline, CDR1 GTSNPN and CDR2 SVGIG (reference sequence). This CDR3 is 15 amino acids long. Deletions cut 1 base from V and 1 base from J, with 13 bases between. CDR3 in amino acids: CAWSAEWSSNTEAFF. CDR3 nucleotide sequence: TGTGCCTGGAGTGCTGAGTGGAGCTCGAACACTGAAGCTTTCTTT.

The V call is TRBV20-1, the J call TRBJ2-1, with D uncertain. The J call may not be correct, given that the DNA end is closer to TRBJ2-7. This CDR3 region has 16 residues. Germline V lookup: CDR1 DFQATT, CDR2 SNEGSKA (reference sequence). CDR3 region: CSARVLTNTPYNEQYF. Here the CDR3 DNA reads TGCAGTGCTAGGGTTCTTACGAATACCCCATACAATGAGCAGTACTTC.

This clonotype was seen a few times. This chain links TRBV18 with TRBJ2-3; D possibly corresponds to TRBD1 (5 bases). Per germline, CDR1 KGHSH and CDR2 LQKENI. V gave up 4 bases and J gave up 5 bases, with 13 bases separating them. CDR3 length equals 14 residues. Here the CDR3 reads CASSRREVKDTQYF. Here the CDR3 DNA reads TGTGCCAGCTCACGCAGGGAAGTCAAAGATACGCAGTATTTT.

This clonotype was picked up a small number of times. This chain connects TRBV20-1 to TRBJ2-5; D may be TRBD2 (7 bases). With the DNA end fitting TRBJ2-7 better, the J assignment may be wrong. The germline CDR1 and CDR2 sequences are DFQATT and SNEGSKA (reference sequence). The CDR3 is made up of 13 amino acids. The CDR3 reads CSARDRGAHEQYF. DNA of the CDR3: TGCAGTGCTAGAGACCGGGGGGCCCACGAGCAGTACTTC.

The V gene is TRBV4-1, the J gene TRBJ2-1; D is unresolved. CDR1 MGHRA and CDR2 YSYEKL come from the germline V gene. Trimming stripped 1 base from V and 10 bases from J, with 11 bases between. The CDR3 runs 13 residues. The CDR3 spells CASSQGSEGEQFF. CDR3 bases: TGCGCCAGCAGCCAAGGGTCAGAAGGGGAGCAGTTCTTC.

This chain links TRBV7-2 with TRBJ2-7, with unresolved D. V dropped 5 bases and J dropped 0 bases, with 17 bases sitting between them. This CDR3 contains 16 residues. CDR1 and CDR2 (germline): SGHTA, FQGNSA. The CDR3 nucleotides read TGTGCCAGCAGCCCCATCCATGGCACCAGCTCCTACGAGCAGTACTTC. Translated: CASSPIHGTSSYEQYF.

This clonotype was observed a handful of times. J is TRBJ2-3 and V is TRBV4-2; the D gene could be TRBD1 or TRBD2 (6 bases each). CDR1 LGHNA and CDR2 YNFKEQ come from the germline V gene. V lost 4 bases to trimming and J lost 1 base, with 21 bases between them. The CDR3 loop spans 18 amino acids. The CDR3, as DNA: TGTGCCAGCAGCCGAACTACGGGGGCCGGGACGGGCACAGATACGCAGTATTTT. It yields the protein CASSRTTGAGTGTDTQYF.

The V and J genes are TRBV5-1 and TRBJ2-1; no firm D call. The V gene lost 6 bases and the J gene lost 5 bases, with 18 bases spanning the gap. Germline V CDR1 and CDR2: SGHRS, YFSETQ. The CDR3 has 15 residues. The CDR3 coding sequence is TGCGCCAGCAACCCCGACCCGGCCAGGAACAATGAGCAGTTCTTC. Translating gives CASNPDPARNNEQFF.